These T cell receptor beta chains were read from a single sample in a study of T cell changes during pregnancy in multiple sclerosis. TCRdb keeps only in-frame clones here, not all; method: immunoSEQ multiplex PCR. Among some 40,000 clones listed, roughly 90% were seen once. Sequenced here: CD4+ T cells from peripheral blood mononuclear cells, sampled before pregnancy. The source of these receptors is a female donor with multiple sclerosis, enrolled in a pregnancy study. The CDR3 runs from the conserved cysteine through the conserved F or W. The order of the fields is V gene, D gene, J gene, clone size, CDR3 protein, CDR3 DNA. The D gene is left open where the match is weak. Clone size appears in some rows only: once, few, many, or a class for an expanded clone.

V gene: TRBV30; D gene: TRBD2; J gene: TRBJ2-1; clone size: .; CDR3 protein: CAWRKGVAGAVREQFF; CDR3 DNA: TGTGCCTGGAGGAAGGGTGTAGCGGGGGCCGTCCGGGAGCAGTTCTTC
V gene: TRBV5-1; D gene: TRBD2; J gene: TRBJ2-3; clone size: .; CDR3 protein: CASSFKRGAPTDTQYF; CDR3 DNA: TGCGCCAGCAGCTTCAAGCGGGGGGCCCCCACAGATACGCAGTATTTT
V gene: TRBV5-1; D gene: TRBD2; J gene: TRBJ2-3; clone size: .; CDR3 protein: CASSRGLTSGGADTQYF; CDR3 DNA: TGCGCCAGTTCAAGGGGCCTGACTAGCGGGGGGGCAGATACGCAGTATTTT
V gene: TRBV4-3; D gene: TRBD2; J gene: TRBJ2-3; clone size: once; CDR3 protein: CASSRGLAGADGVTDTQYF; CDR3 DNA: TGCGCCAGCAGCCGAGGACTAGCGGGGGCCGACGGGGTCACAGATACGCAGTATTTT
V gene: TRBV11-2; D gene: TRBD1; J gene: TRBJ2-5; clone size: .; CDR3 protein: CASSLDFLTGGIAKETQYF; CDR3 DNA: TGTGCCAGCAGCTTAGACTTCTTGACAGGGGGCATCGCTAAAGAGACCCAGTACTTC
V gene: TRBV9; D gene: .; J gene: TRBJ2-5; clone size: .; CDR3 protein: CASSVGGMETQYF; CDR3 DNA: TGTGCCAGCAGCGTAGGGGGCATGGAGACCCAGTACTTC
V gene: TRBV2; D gene: TRBD2; J gene: TRBJ2-5; clone size: .; CDR3 protein: CASVSSGGQETQYF; CDR3 DNA: TGTGCCAGCGTCTCAAGCGGGGGCCAAGAGACCCAGTACTTC
V gene: TRBV7-3; D gene: .; J gene: TRBJ1-2; clone size: .; CDR3 protein: CASSLTYGGLANYGYTF; CDR3 DNA: TGTGCCAGCAGCTTAACGTACGGAGGGTTGGCTAACTATGGCTACACCTTC
V gene: TRBV30; D gene: TRBD1; J gene: TRBJ1-5; clone size: few; CDR3 protein: CAWSEQGDQPQHF; CDR3 DNA: TGTGCCTGGAGTGAACAGGGGGATCAGCCCCAGCATTTT
V gene: TRBV12-1; D gene: .; J gene: TRBJ2-7; clone size: .; CDR3 protein: CASSFAGRFPPTAYEQYF; CDR3 DNA: TGTGCCAGCAGCTTTGCGGGCCGCTTTCCCCCTACCGCCTACGAGCAGTACTTC
V gene: TRBV6-6; D gene: .; J gene: TRBJ2-7; clone size: .; CDR3 protein: CASSYSGRGYSYEQYF; CDR3 DNA: TGTGCCAGCAGTTACTCTGGCAGGGGCTACTCCTACGAGCAGTACTTC
V gene: TRBV10-3; D gene: TRBD2; J gene: TRBJ2-5; clone size: .; CDR3 protein: CAISGLAGVGTQYF; CDR3 DNA: TGTGCCATCAGTGGACTAGCGGGGGTAGGAACCCAGTACTTC
V gene: TRBV10-3; D gene: .; J gene: TRBJ1-2; clone size: .; CDR3 protein: CATSRDTDGYTF; CDR3 DNA: TGTGCCACGTCCCGGGACACGGATGGCTACACCTTC
V gene: TRBV30; D gene: TRBD1; J gene: TRBJ1-1; clone size: .; CDR3 protein: CASKQGAYRNTEAFF; CDR3 DNA: TGTGCCTCAAAACAGGGGGCTTACAGGAACACTGAAGCTTTCTTT
V gene: TRBV5-1; D gene: .; J gene: TRBJ2-3; clone size: .; CDR3 protein: CASSLMVGGTDTQYF; CDR3 DNA: TGCGCCAGCAGCTTGATGGTTGGGGGGACAGATACGCAGTATTTT
V gene: TRBV7-3; D gene: .; J gene: TRBJ2-5; clone size: .; CDR3 protein: CASSLTFQETQYF; CDR3 DNA: TGTGCCAGCAGCTTGACATTCCAAGAGACCCAGTACTTC
V gene: TRBV10-2; D gene: .; J gene: TRBJ2-2; clone size: .; CDR3 protein: CASSRTVPGELFF; CDR3 DNA: TGCGCCAGCAGCCGGACAGTTCCCGGGGAGCTGTTTTTT
V gene: TRBV11-2; D gene: .; J gene: TRBJ2-1; clone size: few; CDR3 protein: CASSLLDSSLNEQFF; CDR3 DNA: TGTGCCAGCAGCCTACTGGACAGTTCCCTAAATGAGCAGTTCTTC
V gene: TRBV5-1; D gene: .; J gene: TRBJ2-1; clone size: once; CDR3 protein: CASSLGLSYNEQFF; CDR3 DNA: TGCGCCAGCAGCTTGGGACTCTCCTACAATGAGCAGTTCTTC
V gene: TRBV4-1; D gene: TRBD1; J gene: TRBJ2-1; clone size: .; CDR3 protein: CASSLIRDSNEQFF; CDR3 DNA: TGCGCCAGCAGCTTAATACGGGACAGCAATGAGCAGTTCTTC
V gene: TRBV14; D gene: .; J gene: TRBJ1-6; clone size: .; CDR3 protein: CASSIPGGSPLHF; CDR3 DNA: TGTGCCAGCAGCATCCCGGGGGGGTCACCCCTCCACTTT
V gene: TRBV6-6; D gene: TRBD1; J gene: TRBJ1-1; clone size: .; CDR3 protein: CASKAGTENTEAFF; CDR3 DNA: TGTGCCAGCAAAGCCGGGACAGAGAACACTGAAGCTTTCTTT
V gene: TRBV27; D gene: TRBD1; J gene: TRBJ2-5; clone size: .; CDR3 protein: CATHPGGAGETQYF; CDR3 DNA: TGTGCCACCCATCCAGGGGGCGCCGGGGAGACCCAGTACTTC
V gene: TRBV2; D gene: TRBD2; J gene: TRBJ2-1; clone size: .; CDR3 protein: CASSDFLAGVYNEQFF; CDR3 DNA: TGTGCCAGCAGTGACTTTTTAGCGGGGGTATACAATGAGCAGTTCTTC
V gene: TRBV5-4; D gene: TRBD1; J gene: TRBJ2-7; clone size: .; CDR3 protein: CASSLAPGQGVNEQYF; CDR3 DNA: TGTGCCAGCAGCTTGGCACCGGGACAGGGTGTGAACGAGCAGTACTTC
V gene: TRBV28; D gene: .; J gene: TRBJ1-6; clone size: .; CDR3 protein: CASSLGHPSPLHF; CDR3 DNA: TGTGCCAGCAGTCTCGGACACCCTTCACCCCTCCACTTT
V gene: TRBV2; D gene: .; J gene: TRBJ1-5; clone size: once; CDR3 protein: CASSLQGIQPQHF; CDR3 DNA: TGTGCCAGCAGTCTACAGGGTATTCAGCCCCAGCATTTT
V gene: TRBV7-8; D gene: TRBD1; J gene: TRBJ2-7; clone size: .; CDR3 protein: CASSSWESRGSYEQYF; CDR3 DNA: TGTGCCAGCAGCTCCTGGGAATCCAGGGGGTCCTACGAGCAGTACTTC